Presented here are 28 T cell receptor beta chains from one specimen sequenced in a study of blood T cell repertoires in COVID-19. Some clones are missing from TCRdb's copy, which holds only in-frame ones; the method was immunoSEQ multiplex PCR. The sample yields fewer than 350,000 clones, approximately 91% seen once. The sequenced sample consisted of peripheral blood. These receptors originate from a man in his late teens or twenties with active or convalescent COVID-19.

Details on this clone: In the same sample, other DNA sequences code for this CDR3. The chain carries TRBV18 and TRBJ1-1; D is possibly TRBD1 (5 bases). The CDR3 runs 13 residues. CDR1 is KGHSH, CDR2 LQKENI, per germline. V was shortened by 5 bases and J by 1 base, with 8 bases between the two germline ends. Here the CDR3 reads CASSLDRNTEAFF. The CDR3 nucleotides read TGTGCCAGCTCATTAGACAGGAACACTGAAGCTTTCTTT.

The chain couples TRBV19 to TRBJ2-5, with TRBD2 identical over 13 bases. From germline, CDR1 is LNHDA and CDR2 SQIVND (reference sequence). The CDR3 length is 18 residues. V lost 6 bases and J lost 2; bases outside the gene matches: 12. For the CDR3, the DNA is TGTGCCAGTAGGCCTCCTTCAGGACTAGCGGGGGAACAAGAGACCCAGTACTTC. This translates into CASRPPSGLAGEQETQYF.

The gene calls are TRBV10-3 and TRBJ2-7, with 10 bases aligning to TRBD1. With V trimmed by 4 bases and J by 3 bases, 6 bases remained unmatched. Germline values: CDR1 ENHRY, CDR2 SYGVKD. The CDR3 loop spans 15 amino acids. The DNA of the CDR3 is TGTGCCATCAGTGTAATTGGGACAGGGGTCTACGAGCAGTACTTC. Amino acids: CAISVIGTGVYEQYF.

V is TRBV19 and J is TRBJ2-7, with 7 bases aligning to TRBD1. The CDR3 loop spans 15 amino acids. From germline, CDR1 is LNHDA and CDR2 SQIVND (reference sequence). After removal of 5 bases from V and 3 bases from J, the junction contained 10 bases not matched to a gene. The CDR3 DNA follows: TGTGCCAGTAGTGGGGTTCGGGACAGAGACTACGAGCAGTACTTC. Protein product: CASSGVRDRDYEQYF.

The rearrangement joins TRBV11-2 to TRBJ1-3; D ambiguous. Per the germline V gene, CDR1 is SGHAT and CDR2 is FQNNGV. V was clipped by 3 bases and J by 0 bases, with 12 bases between them. The CDR3 is made up of 16 amino acids. Here the CDR3 reads CASSFGMPLSGNTIYF. CDR3 DNA sequence: TGTGCCAGCAGCTTCGGGATGCCCCTCTCTGGAAACACCATATATTTT.

A few counts support this clone. This rearrangement joins TRBV7-2 to TRBJ2-3; 11 bases are a match to TRBD2. Germline values: CDR1 SGHTA, CDR2 FQGNSA. The CDR3 length is 16 residues. Losses at the gene ends were 5 bases for V and 10 bases for J; bases not matched to a gene: 14. Here the CDR3 reads CASSPLAGGPLVAQYF. The CDR3 coding sequence is TGTGCCAGCAGCCCCTTAGCGGGGGGGCCGCTCGTGGCGCAGTATTTT.

V gene TRBV18 combines with J gene TRBJ2-6, with D tentatively TRBD1 (5 bases). This CDR3 spans 17 amino acids. Germline lookup yields CDR1 KGHSH and CDR2 LQKENI. V was clipped by 3 bases and J by 0 bases, with 12 bases between them. The CDR3 DNA reads TGTGCCAGCTCACCCGCTAGGGGCAGCTCTGGGGCCAACGTCCTGACTTTC. Amino acids: CASSPARGSSGANVLTF. The complete variable domain, with remaining parts taken from reference TRBV18 and TRBJ2-6, reads NAGVMQNPRHLVRRRGQEARLRCSPMKGHSHVYWYRQLPEEGLKFMVYLQKENIIDESGMPKERFSAEFPKEGPSILRIQQVVRGDSAAYFCASSPARGSSGANVLTFGAGSRLTVL.

This sequence joins TRBV6-6 and TRBJ1-2; TRBD1 matches 9 bases. V lost 8 bases, J lost 2 bases, and 9 bases stayed unmatched. Germline loops: CDR1 MNHNY, CDR2 SVGAGI (reference sequence). CDR3 length: 15 residues. Written as DNA, the CDR3 is TGTGCCAGCGAGGGGTGGGACAGGGAAAACTATGGCTACACCTTC. It codes for CASEGWDRENYGYTF.

This clone was counted only a few times. The J gene is TRBJ2-1, the V gene TRBV2; TRBD1 might be the D (6 bases). V lost 8 bases and J lost 9, with 20 bases in between. Looked up from germline, CDR1 is SNHLY and CDR2 is FYNNEI. The CDR3 covers 14 residues. DNA of the CDR3: TGTGCCAGCGGCTGGGGGCGGCCTCAACGTGAGCAGTTCTTC. Amino acids: CASGWGRPQREQFF.

This chain joins TRBV5-1 and TRBJ2-2; the match to TRBD1 covers 7 bases. The trim removed 4 bases at V and 5 bases at J, leaving 11 bases unmatched. Germline CDR1 is SGHRS and CDR2 is YFSETQ. This CDR3 is built from 16 residues. Written as DNA, the CDR3 is TGCGCCAGCAGCAGGGGACAGACGCTGAGGACCGGGGAGCTGTTTTTT. This gives the protein CASSRGQTLRTGELFF.

The chain combines TRBV2 with TRBJ1-4; D call uncertain. The CDR3 has 12 amino acids. V was cut by 7 bases and J by 8 bases, with 11 bases left in between. Germline V CDR1 and CDR2: SNHLY, FYNNEI. Here the CDR3 DNA reads TGTGCCAGCATGGCGGGGAACGAAAAACTGTTTTTT. The encoded protein is CASMAGNEKLFF.

The chain is built from TRBV10-3 and TRBJ1-1; D may be TRBD1 (6 bases). Germline V gives CDR1 ENHRY, CDR2 SYGVKD. Deletions cut 10 bases from V and 1 base from J, with 22 bases between. This CDR3 contains 16 residues. The CDR3, as DNA: TGTGCCACCCACCAATCAGGGAGGGGGAGGAACACTGAAGCTTTCTTT. This sequence encodes CATHQSGRGRNTEAFF.

The CDR3 DNA sequence: TGTGCCAGCAGCCAATTTGGGACAGGGGTATTAGGGGAGCAGTACTTC. It is translated as CASSQFGTGVLGEQYF. The rearrangement links TRBV3-1 (or the pseudogene TRBV3-2) to TRBJ2-7; 10 bases align to TRBD1. Germline V CDR1 and CDR2: LGHDT, YNNKEL (reference sequence). This CDR3 contains 16 residues. Trimming took 2 bases from V and 7 from J; bases not matched to a gene: 11.

The gene calls are TRBV19 and TRBJ1-2, with D possibly being TRBD1 (5 bases). The CDR3 has 15 amino acids. Germline CDR1 reads LNHDA; CDR2 reads SQIVND (reference sequence). Trimming took 4 bases from V and 3 from J, leaving 15 bases between them. As DNA, the CDR3 is TGTGCCAGTAGTACTCCGGGACTGGGGGACTATGGCTACACCTTC. Translating it yields CASSTPGLGDYGYTF. Variable domain in full (rest from reference TRBV19 and TRBJ1-2): DGGITQSPKYLFRKEGQNVTLSCEQNLNHDAMYWYRQDPGQGLRLIYYSQIVNDFQKGDIAEGYSVSREKKESFPLTVTSAQKNPTAFYLCASSTPGLGDYGYTFGSGTRLTVV.

This chain joins TRBV19 and TRBJ2-3, with D unclear. V was shortened by 5 bases and J by 0 bases, with 9 bases between the two germline ends. The CDR3 is 14 residues long. Germline assignment: CDR1 LNHDA and CDR2 SQIVND (reference sequence). Here the CDR3 reads CASSPKTSTDTQYF. The CDR3 region has the DNA TGTGCCAGTAGTCCTAAAACTAGCACAGATACGCAGTATTTT.

The chain carries TRBV4-1 and TRBJ1-2; 11 bases align to TRBD1. The CDR3 runs to 16 residues. Germline V gives CDR1 MGHRA, CDR2 YSYEKL. V gave up 2 bases and J gave up 7 bases; unmatched junction bases: 9. The CDR3: CASSQPGQGGKAGYTF. Here the CDR3 DNA reads TGCGCCAGCAGCCAACCGGGACAGGGGGGTAAGGCTGGCTACACCTTC.

This chain links TRBV2 with TRBJ2-3; 9 bases fit TRBD2. CDR3 length equals 15 residues. Per the germline V gene, CDR1 is SNHLY and CDR2 is FYNNEI. The trim removed 4 bases at V and 5 bases at J, leaving 7 bases unmatched. CDR3 sequence reads: CASSGPGLAIDTQYF. CDR3 nucleotides: TGTGCCAGCAGTGGACCGGGACTAGCAATAGATACGCAGTATTTT.

The chain carries TRBV7-2 and TRBJ2-2; TRBD2 matches at 13 bases. The CDR3 extends over 18 amino acids. CDR1 is SGHTA, CDR2 FQGNSA, per germline. V lost 4 bases to trimming and J lost 5 bases; unmatched junction nucleotides: 10. The CDR3 region is CASSWALLAGGQTGELFF. CDR3 DNA sequence: TGTGCCAGCAGCTGGGCCTTACTAGCGGGGGGGCAGACCGGGGAGCTGTTTTTT.

This chain links TRBV7-7 with TRBJ2-7; 9 nucleotides agree with TRBD1. This CDR3 has 19 amino acids. The germline CDR1 and CDR2 sequences are SSHAT and FNYEAQ (reference sequence). V was pared by 1 base and J by 1 base, with 14 bases of the junction left unmatched. Here the CDR3 reads CASSLVTGGLLSPSYEQYF. In DNA form, the CDR3 reads TGTGCCAGCAGCTTAGTGACAGGGGGACTCTTATCTCCTTCCTACGAGCAGTACTTC.

The chain employs TRBV27 and TRBJ2-5; 7 bases match TRBD1. CDR3 length: 13 amino acids. With V trimmed by 5 bases and J by 5 bases, 5 bases remained unmatched. Germline V gives CDR1 MNHEY, CDR2 SMNVEV (reference sequence). The CDR3 DNA sequence: TGTGCCAGCAGTGACAGGGTCAGGGAGACCCAGTACTTC. This gives the protein CASSDRVRETQYF.

The chain carries TRBV23-1 and TRBJ1-1; maybe TRBD1 (6 bases). TRBV23-1 is noted as an ORF with a role that remains uncertain. The CDR3 runs 15 residues. Between the trimmed V and J ends, which lost 0 bases and 7 bases, there was a span of 15 bases. The CDR3, as DNA: TGCGCCAGCAGTCAATCAAAGGGGGAGGGCTATGAAGCTTTCTTT. This sequence encodes CASSQSKGEGYEAFF.

This clone was observed a single time. Other DNA sequences in the sample encode the same CDR3. The CDR3 sequence: CASSAGQGDGYTF. The CDR3 nucleotides are TGTGCCAGCAGCGCAGGACAGGGCGATGGCTACACCTTC. The V and J genes are TRBV9 and TRBJ1-2; 8 bases are a match to TRBD1. The V and J ends lost 3 bases and 6 bases, in that order; junction bases with no gene match: 4. The germline gives CDR1 SGDLS, CDR2 YYNGEE. CDR3 size: 13 residues.

This clone appeared once. V gene TRBV19 combines with J gene TRBJ2-1, with D possibly TRBD1 on 5 matching bases. The germline V gene has CDR1 LNHDA and CDR2 SQIVND (reference sequence). V lost 2 bases and J 1 base, leaving 9 bases between the germline ends. The CDR3 runs 15 residues. CDR3 residues: CASSITQVSYNEQFF. For the CDR3, the DNA is TGTGCCAGTAGTATAACACAGGTTTCCTACAATGAGCAGTTCTTC. The complete variable domain, with remaining parts taken from reference TRBV19 and TRBJ2-1, reads DGGITQSPKYLFRKEGQNVTLSCEQNLNHDAMYWYRQDPGQGLRLIYYSQIVNDFQKGDIAEGYSVSREKKESFPLTVTSAQKNPTAFYLCASSITQVSYNEQFFGPGTRLTVL.

In regard to this clone: Germline is not matched at one junction end, which may reflect a read error. J is TRBJ2-1 and V is TRBV18, with D possibly TRBD1 on 5 matching bases. Germline V gene data show CDR1 as KGHSH and CDR2 as LQKENI. CDR3 length equals 16 residues. The CDR3 is CTSSPGADYPYNEQFF. CDR3 sequence (DNA): TGTACCAGCTCCCCTGGGGCAGATTACCCCTACAATGAGCAGTTCTTC.

This clone was detected once. The gene calls are TRBV12-3 or TRBV12-4 and TRBJ2-1, with D uncertain. Trimming stripped 5 bases from V and 6 bases from J, with 8 bases between. CDR3 length equals 12 residues. In nucleotides, the CDR3 is TGTGCCAGCAGTAACATCCCCAATGAGCAGTTCTTC. This translates into CASSNIPNEQFF.

The table lists this clone with a count of one. The chain joins TRBV18 to TRBJ1-1; D may be TRBD1 (5 bases). Germline loops: CDR1 KGHSH, CDR2 LQKENI. The CDR3 extends over 14 amino acids. The germline V and J ends were trimmed by 2 bases and 2 bases, with 9 bases remaining between them. CDR3 sequence (DNA): TGTGCCAGCTCACCAGTGCAGGGTAACACTGAAGCTTTCTTT. It translates to CASSPVQGNTEAFF.

Points on this clone: The identical CDR3 is also encoded by other nucleotide sequences in the sample. The CDR3 is CASSDSGGTDTQYF. The CDR3 DNA is TGTGCCAGCAGTGATAGCGGGGGGACAGATACGCAGTATTTT. This chain links TRBV2 with TRBJ2-3; 10 bases agree with TRBD2. The CDR3 contains 14 residues. J was trimmed by 3 bases and V by 3 bases; bases with no gene match: 0. The germline V gene encodes CDR1 SNHLY and CDR2 FYNNEI.

The rearrangement uses TRBV4-2 and TRBJ2-3, with TRBD2 identical over 10 bases. V gave up 1 base and J gave up 9 bases; unmatched junction bases: 13. The CDR3 is 17 residues long. CDR1 and CDR2 (germline): LGHNA, YNFKEQ. The CDR3 nucleotides are TGTGCCAGCAGCCAAGGCAGGCGGAGCGGGGGGGCCGAAACGCAGTATTTT. Its protein is CASSQGRRSGGAETQYF.